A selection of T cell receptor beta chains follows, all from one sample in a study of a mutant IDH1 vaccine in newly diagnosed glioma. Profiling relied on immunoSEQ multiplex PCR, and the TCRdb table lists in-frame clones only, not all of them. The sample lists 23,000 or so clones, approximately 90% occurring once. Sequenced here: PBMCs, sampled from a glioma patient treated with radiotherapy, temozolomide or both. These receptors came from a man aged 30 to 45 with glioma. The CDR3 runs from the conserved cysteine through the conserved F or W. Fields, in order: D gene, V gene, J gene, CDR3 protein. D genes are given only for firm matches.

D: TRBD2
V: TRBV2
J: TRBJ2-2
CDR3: CASSDLAGATGELFF

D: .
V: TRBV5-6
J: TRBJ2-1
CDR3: CASSRLGPTGTLNNEQFF

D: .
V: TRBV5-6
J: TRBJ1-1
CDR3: CASSPWARRVNTEAFF

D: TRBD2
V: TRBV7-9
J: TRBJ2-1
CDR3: CASNPTSGRSRILVNEQFF

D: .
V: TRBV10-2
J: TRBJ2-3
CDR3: CASRAGPHTDTQYF

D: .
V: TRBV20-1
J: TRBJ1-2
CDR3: CSARTDYGYTF

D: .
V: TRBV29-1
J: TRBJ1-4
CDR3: CSVEDGGNEKLFF

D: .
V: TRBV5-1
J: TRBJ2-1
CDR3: CASSLSSGSSYNEQFF

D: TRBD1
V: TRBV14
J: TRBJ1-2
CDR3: CASSQDGGTGINYGYTF

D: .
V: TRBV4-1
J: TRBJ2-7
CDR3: CASSQDTGVRENEQYF

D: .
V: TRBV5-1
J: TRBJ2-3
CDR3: CASSLGAGGPSTDTQYF

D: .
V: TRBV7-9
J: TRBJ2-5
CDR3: CASSLLQETQYF

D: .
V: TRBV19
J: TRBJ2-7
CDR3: CASSRARSGYEQYF

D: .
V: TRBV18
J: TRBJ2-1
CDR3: CASSPPPGYNEQFF

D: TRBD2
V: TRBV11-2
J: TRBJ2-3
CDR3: CASSQGASGSGTDTQYF

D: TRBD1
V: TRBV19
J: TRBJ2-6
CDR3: CASSIDPRGTGIRVLTF

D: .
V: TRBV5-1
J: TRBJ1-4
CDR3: CASSAGTSGEKLFF

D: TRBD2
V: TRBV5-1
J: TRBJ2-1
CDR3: CASSLGTSGLSSYNEQFF

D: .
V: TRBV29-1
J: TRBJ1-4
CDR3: CSATSIATNEKLFF

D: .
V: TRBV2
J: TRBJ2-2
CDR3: CASSDSGELFF

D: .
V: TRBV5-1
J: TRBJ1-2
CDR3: CASSSGRRGGYTF

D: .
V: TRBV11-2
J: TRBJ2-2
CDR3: CASRLQYWGTGELFF

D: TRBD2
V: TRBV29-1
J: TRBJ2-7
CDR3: CSVYDSGGLLSYEQYF

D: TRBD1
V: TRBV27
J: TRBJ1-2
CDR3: CASSSIRTGNYGYTF

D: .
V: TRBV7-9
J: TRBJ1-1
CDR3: CASSERNTEAFF

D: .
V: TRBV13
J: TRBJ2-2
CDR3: CASTRDSGAAGTGELFF

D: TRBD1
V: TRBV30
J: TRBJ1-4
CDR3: CAWGGTGVNEKLFF

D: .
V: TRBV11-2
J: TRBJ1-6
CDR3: CASSLSVGSPLHF

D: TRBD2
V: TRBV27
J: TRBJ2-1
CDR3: CASSPEGSGRLAEQFF

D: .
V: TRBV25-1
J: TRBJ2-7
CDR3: CASTDFGEQYF

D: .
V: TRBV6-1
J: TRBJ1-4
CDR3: CASSFDDEKLFF

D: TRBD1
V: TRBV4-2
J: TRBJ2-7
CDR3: CASSQWTGQTYEQYF

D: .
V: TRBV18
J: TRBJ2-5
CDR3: CASSPISDRRGLETQYF

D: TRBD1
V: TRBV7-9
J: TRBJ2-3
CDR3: CASIQGAGQGRDTQYF

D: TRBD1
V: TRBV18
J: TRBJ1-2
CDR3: CASSPRTGDGYTF

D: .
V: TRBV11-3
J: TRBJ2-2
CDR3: CASSLEGTGELFF

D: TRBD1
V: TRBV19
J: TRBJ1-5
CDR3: CASTGGGGVQPQHF

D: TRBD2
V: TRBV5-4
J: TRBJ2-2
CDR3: CASRAAPGAGGNTGELFF

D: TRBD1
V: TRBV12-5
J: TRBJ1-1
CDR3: CASGFGGRGGEAFF

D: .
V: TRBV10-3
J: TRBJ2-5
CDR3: CAISERQPGETQYF

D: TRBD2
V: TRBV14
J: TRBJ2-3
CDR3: CASSRTSGDTQYF

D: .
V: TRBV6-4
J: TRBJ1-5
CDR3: CASSDTGFNQPQHF

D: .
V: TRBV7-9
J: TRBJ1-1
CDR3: CASSLVTTEAFF

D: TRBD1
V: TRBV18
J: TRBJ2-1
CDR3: CASSQGQGNYNEQFF

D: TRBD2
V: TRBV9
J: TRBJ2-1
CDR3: CASSVGIAGDGEQFF

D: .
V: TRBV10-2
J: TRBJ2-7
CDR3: CASRTEGRIYEQYF

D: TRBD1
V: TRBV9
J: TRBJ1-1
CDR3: CASSPGTGMTRTEAFF

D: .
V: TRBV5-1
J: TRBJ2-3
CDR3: CASSFWGRDTQYF

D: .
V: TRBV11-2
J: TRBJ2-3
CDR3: CASSLGTGRSTDTQYF

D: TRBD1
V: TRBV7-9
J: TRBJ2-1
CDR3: CASSFTGGHDNEQFF

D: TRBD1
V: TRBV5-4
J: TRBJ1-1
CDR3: CASSSRQGIATEAFF

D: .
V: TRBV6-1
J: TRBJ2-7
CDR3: CASSDIGAPTAYEQYF

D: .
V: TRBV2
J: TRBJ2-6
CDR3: CASSEAGRISGANVLTF

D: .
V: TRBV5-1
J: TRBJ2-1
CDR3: CASSPERASYNEQFF

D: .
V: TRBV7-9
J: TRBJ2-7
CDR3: CASRPDSSYEQYF